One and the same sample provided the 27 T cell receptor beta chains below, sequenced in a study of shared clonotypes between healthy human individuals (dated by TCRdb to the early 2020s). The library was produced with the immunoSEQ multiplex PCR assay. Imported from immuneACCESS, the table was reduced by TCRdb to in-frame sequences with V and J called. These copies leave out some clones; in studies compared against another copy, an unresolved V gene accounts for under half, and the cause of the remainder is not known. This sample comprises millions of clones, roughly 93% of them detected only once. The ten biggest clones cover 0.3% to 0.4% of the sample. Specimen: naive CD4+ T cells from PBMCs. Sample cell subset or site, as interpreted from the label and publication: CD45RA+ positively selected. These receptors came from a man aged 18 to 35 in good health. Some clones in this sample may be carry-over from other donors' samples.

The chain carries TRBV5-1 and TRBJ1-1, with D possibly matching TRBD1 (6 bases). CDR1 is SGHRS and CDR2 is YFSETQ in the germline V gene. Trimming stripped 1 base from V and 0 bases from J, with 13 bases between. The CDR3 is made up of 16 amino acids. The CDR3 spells CASSLNPTGMNTEAFF. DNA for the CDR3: TGCGCCAGCAGCTTGAACCCCACAGGGATGAACACTGAAGCTTTCTTT.

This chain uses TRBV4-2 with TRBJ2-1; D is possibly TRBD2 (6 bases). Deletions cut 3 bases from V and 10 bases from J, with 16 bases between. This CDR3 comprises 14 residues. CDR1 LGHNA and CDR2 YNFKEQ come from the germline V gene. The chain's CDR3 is CASSHPGAVKEQFF. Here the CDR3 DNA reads TGTGCCAGCAGCCATCCGGGAGCGGTTAAGGAGCAGTTCTTC.

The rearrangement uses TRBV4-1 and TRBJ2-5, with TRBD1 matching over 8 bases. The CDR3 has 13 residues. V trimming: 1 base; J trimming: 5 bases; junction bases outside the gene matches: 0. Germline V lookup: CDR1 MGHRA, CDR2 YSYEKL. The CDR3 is CASSQGQGETQYF. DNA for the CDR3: TGCGCCAGCAGCCAAGGACAGGGGGAGACCCAGTACTTC.

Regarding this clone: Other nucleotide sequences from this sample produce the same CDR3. The CDR3 bases are TGTGCCAGCAGCGTGGACAGGGGGGATCAGCCCCAGCATTTT. It translates to CASSVDRGDQPQHF. This rearrangement joins TRBV2 to TRBJ1-5; TRBD1 agrees at 10 bases. The CDR3 totals 14 residues. Trimming removed 6 bases from V and 5 bases from J; junction bases left unmatched: 4. The germline V gene has CDR1 SNHLY and CDR2 FYNNEI.

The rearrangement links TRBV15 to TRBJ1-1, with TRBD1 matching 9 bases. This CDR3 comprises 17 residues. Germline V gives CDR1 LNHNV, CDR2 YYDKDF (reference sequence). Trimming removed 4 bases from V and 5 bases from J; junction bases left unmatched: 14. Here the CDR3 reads CATSTQQGAFSSTEAFF. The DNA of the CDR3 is TGTGCCACCAGCACCCAACAGGGGGCGTTTTCTTCTACTGAAGCTTTCTTT.

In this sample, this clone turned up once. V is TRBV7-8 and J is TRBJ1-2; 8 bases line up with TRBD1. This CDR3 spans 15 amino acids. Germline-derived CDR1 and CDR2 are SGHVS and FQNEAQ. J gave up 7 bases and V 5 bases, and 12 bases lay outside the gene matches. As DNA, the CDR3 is TGTGCCAGCAGCGCGCGACAGGGGAGGTTTCGTGGCTACACCTTC. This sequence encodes CASSARQGRFRGYTF.

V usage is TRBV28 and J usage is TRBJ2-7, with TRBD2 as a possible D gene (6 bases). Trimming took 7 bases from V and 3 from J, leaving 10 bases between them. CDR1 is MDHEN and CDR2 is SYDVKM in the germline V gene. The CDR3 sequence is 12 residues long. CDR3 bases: TGTGCCAGCACTTCGGAGGGCTACGAGCAGTACTTC. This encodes CASTSEGYEQYF.

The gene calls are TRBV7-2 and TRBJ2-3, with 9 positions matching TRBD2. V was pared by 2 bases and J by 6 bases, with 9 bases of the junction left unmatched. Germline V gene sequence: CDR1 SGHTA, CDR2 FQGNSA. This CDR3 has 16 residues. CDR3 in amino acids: CASSLTSGPPFDTQYF. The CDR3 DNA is TGTGCCAGCAGCTTAACTAGCGGGCCTCCATTTGATACGCAGTATTTT.

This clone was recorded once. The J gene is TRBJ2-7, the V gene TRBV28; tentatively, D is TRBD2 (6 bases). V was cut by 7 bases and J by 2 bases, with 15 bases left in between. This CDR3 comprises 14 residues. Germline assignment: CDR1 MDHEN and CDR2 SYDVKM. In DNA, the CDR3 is TGTGCCAGCATCACCGGGACGGGGGCCTACGAGCAGTACTTC. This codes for CASITGTGAYEQYF.

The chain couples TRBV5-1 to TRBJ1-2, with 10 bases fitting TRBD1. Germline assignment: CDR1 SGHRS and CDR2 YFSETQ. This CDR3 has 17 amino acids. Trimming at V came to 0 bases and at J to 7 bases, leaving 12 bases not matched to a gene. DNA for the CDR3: TGCGCCAGCAGCTTGGCCCCCCCTCGGGGACAGGGGCTTGGCTACACCTTC. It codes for CASSLAPPRGQGLGYTF. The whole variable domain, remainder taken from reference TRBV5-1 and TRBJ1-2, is KAGVTQTPRYLIKTRGQQVTLSCSPISGHRSVSWYQQTPGQGLQFLFEYFSETQRNKGNFPGRFSGRQFSNSRSEMNVSTLELGDSALYLCASSLAPPRGQGLGYTFGSGTRLTVV.

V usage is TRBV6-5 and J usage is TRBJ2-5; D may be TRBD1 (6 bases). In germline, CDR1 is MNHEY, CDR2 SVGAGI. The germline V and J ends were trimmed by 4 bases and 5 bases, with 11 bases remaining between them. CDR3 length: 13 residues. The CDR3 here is CASSWGQWETQYF. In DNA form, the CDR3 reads TGTGCCAGCAGTTGGGGACAATGGGAGACCCAGTACTTC.

The CDR3: CASSLEVPGHYEQYF. The CDR3 nucleotides read TGTGCCAGCAGTTTAGAAGTTCCAGGGCACTACGAGCAGTACTTC. This chain links TRBV28 with TRBJ2-7; D possibly corresponds to TRBD1 (5 bases). The CDR3 runs 15 residues. Germline assignment: CDR1 MDHEN and CDR2 SYDVKM. V lost 2 bases and J 3 bases, leaving 14 bases between the germline ends.

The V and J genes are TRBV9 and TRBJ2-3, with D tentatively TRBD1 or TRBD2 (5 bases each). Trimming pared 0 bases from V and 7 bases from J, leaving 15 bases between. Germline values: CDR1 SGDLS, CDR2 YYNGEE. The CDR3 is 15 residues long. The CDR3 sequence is CASSVGGGTSYTQYF. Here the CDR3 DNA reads TGTGCCAGCAGCGTAGGGGGTGGGACCTCGTATACGCAGTATTTT.

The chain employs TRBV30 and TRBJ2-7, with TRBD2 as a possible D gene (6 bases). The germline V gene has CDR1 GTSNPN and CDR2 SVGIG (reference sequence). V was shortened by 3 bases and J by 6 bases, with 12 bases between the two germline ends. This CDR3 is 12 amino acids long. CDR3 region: CAWSGGVPEQYF. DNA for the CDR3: TGTGCCTGGAGCGGGGGAGTACCCGAGCAGTACTTC.

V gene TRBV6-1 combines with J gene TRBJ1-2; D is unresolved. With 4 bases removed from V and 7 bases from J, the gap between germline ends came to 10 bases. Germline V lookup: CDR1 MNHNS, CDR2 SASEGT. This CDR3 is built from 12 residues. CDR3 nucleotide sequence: TGTGCCAGCAGTGCCGAAATACTTGGCTACACCTTC. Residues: CASSAEILGYTF.

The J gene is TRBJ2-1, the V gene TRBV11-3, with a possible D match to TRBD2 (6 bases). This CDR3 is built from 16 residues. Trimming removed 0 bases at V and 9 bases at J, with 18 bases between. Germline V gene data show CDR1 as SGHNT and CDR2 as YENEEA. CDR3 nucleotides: TGTGCCAGCAGCTTAGAGAGGCAGGCGGGGACGGCTGAGCAGTTCTTC. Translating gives CASSLERQAGTAEQFF.

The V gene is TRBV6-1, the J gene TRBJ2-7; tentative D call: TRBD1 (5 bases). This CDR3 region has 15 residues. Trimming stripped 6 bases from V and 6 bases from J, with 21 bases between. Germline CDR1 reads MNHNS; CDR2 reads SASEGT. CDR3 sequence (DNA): TGTGCCAGCAGAGGCATGACAGTGACGTCCCTCGAGCAGTACTTC. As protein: CASRGMTVTSLEQYF.

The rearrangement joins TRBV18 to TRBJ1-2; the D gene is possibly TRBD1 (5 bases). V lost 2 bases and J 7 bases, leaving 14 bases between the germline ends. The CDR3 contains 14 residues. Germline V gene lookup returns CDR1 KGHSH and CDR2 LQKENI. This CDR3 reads CASSPFDSVSGYTF. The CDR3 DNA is TGTGCCAGCTCACCATTTGACAGTGTTAGTGGCTACACCTTC. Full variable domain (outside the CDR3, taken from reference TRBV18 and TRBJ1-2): NAGVMQNPRHLVRRRGQEARLRCSPMKGHSHVYWYRQLPEEGLKFMVYLQKENIIDESGMPKERFSAEFPKEGPSILRIQQVVRGDSAAYFCASSPFDSVSGYTFGSGTRLTVV.

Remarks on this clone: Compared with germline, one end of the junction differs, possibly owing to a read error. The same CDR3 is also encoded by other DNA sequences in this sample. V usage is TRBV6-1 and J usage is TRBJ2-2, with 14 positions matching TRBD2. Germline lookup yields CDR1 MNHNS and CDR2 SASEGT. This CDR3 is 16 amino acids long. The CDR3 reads CASSDGTSGRSGELFF. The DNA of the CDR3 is TGTGCCAGCAGTGACGGGACTAGCGGGAGATCGGGGGAGTTGTTTTTT.

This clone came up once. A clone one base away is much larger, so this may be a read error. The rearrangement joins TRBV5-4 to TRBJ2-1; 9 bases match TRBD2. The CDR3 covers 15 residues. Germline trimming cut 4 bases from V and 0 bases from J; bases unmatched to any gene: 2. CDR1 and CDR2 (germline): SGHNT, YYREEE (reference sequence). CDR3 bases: TGTGCCAGCAGCATTAGCGGGAGCTCCTACAATGAGCAGTTCTTC. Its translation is CASSISGSSYNEQFF.

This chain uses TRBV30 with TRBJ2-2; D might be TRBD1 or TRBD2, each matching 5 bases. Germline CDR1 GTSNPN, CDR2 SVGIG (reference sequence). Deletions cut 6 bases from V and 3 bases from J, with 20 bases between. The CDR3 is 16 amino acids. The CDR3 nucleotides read TGTGCCTGTCCCCCCGGGGCAGATCTAGACACCGGGGAGCTGTTTTTT. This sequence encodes CACPPGADLDTGELFF.

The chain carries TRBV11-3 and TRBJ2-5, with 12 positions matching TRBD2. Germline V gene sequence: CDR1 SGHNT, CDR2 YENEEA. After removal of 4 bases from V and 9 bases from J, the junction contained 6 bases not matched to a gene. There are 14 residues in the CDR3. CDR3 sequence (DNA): TGTGCCAGCAGCTCGACTAGCGGGAGCTCGGCCCAGTACTTC. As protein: CASSSTSGSSAQYF.

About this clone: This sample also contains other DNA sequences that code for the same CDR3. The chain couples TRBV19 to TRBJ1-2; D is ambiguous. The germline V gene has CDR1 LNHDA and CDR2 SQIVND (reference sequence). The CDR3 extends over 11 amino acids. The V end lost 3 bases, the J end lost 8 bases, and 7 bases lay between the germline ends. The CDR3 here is CASSMGGGYTF. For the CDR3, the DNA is TGTGCCAGTAGTATGGGAGGAGGCTACACCTTC.

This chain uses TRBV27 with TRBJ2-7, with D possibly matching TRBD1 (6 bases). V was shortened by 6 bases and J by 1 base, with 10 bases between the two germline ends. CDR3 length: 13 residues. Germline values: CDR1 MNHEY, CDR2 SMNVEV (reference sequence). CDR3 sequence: CASSQGLSYEQYF. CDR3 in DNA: TGTGCCAGCAGCCAGGGGTTATCCTACGAGCAGTACTTC.

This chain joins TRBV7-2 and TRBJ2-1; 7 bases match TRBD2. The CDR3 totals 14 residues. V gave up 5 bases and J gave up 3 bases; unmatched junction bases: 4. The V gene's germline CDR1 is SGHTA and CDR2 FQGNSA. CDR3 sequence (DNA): TGTGCCAGCAGCCCGACGGGGGGCTACAATGAGCAGTTCTTC. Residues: CASSPTGGYNEQFF.

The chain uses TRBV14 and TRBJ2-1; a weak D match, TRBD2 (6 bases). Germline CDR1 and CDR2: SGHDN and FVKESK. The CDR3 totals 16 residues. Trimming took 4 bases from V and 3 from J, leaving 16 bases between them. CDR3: CASSRIMLAYYNEQFF. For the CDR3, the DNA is TGTGCCAGCAGCCGTATTATGCTAGCGTACTACAATGAGCAGTTCTTC. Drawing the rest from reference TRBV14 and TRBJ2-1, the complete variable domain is EAGVTQFPSHSVIEKGQTVTLRCDPISGHDNLYWYRRVMGKEIKFLLHFVKESKQDESGMPNNRFLAERTGGTYSTLKVQPAELEDSGVYFCASSRIMLAYYNEQFFGPGTRLTVL.

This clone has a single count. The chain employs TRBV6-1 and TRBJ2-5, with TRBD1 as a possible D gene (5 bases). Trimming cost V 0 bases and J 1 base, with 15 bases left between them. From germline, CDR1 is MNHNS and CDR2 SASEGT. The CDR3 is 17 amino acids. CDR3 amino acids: CASSEALYWGAQETQYF. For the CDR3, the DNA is TGTGCCAGCAGTGAAGCGCTTTACTGGGGCGCCCAAGAGACCCAGTACTTC.